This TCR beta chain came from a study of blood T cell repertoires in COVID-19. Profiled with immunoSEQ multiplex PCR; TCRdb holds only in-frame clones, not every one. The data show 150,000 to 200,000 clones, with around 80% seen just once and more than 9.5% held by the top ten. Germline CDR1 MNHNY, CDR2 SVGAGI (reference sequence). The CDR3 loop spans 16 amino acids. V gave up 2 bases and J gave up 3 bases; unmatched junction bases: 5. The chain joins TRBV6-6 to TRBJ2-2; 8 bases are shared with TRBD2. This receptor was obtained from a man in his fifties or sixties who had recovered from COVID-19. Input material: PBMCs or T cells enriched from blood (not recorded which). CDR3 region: CASSYRPGGDTGELFF. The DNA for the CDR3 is TGTGCCAGCAGTTACCGGCCGGGGGGGGACACCGGGGAGCTGTTTTTT.